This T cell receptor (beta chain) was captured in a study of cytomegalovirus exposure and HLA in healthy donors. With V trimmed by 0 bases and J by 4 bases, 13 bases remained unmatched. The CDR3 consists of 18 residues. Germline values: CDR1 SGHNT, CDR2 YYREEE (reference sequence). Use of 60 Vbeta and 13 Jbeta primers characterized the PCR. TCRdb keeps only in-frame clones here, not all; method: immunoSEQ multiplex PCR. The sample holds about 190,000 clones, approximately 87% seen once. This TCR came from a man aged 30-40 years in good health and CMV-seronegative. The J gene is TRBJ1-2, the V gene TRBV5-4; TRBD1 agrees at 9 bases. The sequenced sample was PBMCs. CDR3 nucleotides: TGTGCCAGCAGCTTGGAGGGGGACAGGGCGCGTATTTTCTATGGCTACACCTTC. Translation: CASSLEGDRARIFYGYTF. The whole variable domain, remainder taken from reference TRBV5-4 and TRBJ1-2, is ETGVTQSPTHLIKTRGQQVTLRCSSQSGHNTVSWYQQALGQGPQFIFQYYREEENGRGNFPPRFSGLQFPNYSSELNVNALELDDSALYLCASSLEGDRARIFYGYTFGSGTRLTVV.